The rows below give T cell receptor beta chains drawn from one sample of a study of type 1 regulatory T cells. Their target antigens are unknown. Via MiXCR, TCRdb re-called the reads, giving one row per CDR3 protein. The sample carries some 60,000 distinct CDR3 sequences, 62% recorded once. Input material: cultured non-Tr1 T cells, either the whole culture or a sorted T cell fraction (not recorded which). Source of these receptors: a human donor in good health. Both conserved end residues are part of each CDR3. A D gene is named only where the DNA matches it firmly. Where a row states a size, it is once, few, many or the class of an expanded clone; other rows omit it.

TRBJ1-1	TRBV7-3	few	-	CASSRGDDTEAFF	TGTGCCAGCAGTCGAGGTGATGACACTGAAGCTTTCTTT
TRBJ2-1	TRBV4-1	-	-	CASSQDRGNDEQFF	TGCGCCAGCAGCCAAGATCGGGGGAACGATGAGCAGTTCTTC
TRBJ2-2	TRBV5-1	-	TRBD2	CASSFGGGGGELFF	TGCGCCAGCAGCTTTGGCGGCGGGGGCGGGGAGCTGTTTTTT
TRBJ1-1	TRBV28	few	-	CASKDTEAFF	TGTGCCAGCAAAGACACTGAAGCTTTCTTT
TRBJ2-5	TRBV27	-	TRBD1	CASSLSATGIETQYF	TGTGCCAGCAGTTTATCAGCGACAGGGATTGAGACCCAGTACTTC
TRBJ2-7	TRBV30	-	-	CAWSVQETGEQYF	TGTGCCTGGAGTGTACAGGAGACGGGCGAGCAGTACTTC
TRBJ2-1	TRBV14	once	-	CASSLRTGQKGLWNEQFF	TGTGCCAGCAGCCTAAGAACTGGCCAGAAGGGTCTGTGGAATGAGCAGTTCTTC
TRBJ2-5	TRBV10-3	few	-	CATRDTLEGETQYF	TGTGCCACCCGAGACACACTGGAGGGAGAGACCCAGTACTTC
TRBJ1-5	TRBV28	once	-	CATDTGDNQPQHF	TGTGCCACCGATACAGGAGACAATCAGCCCCAGCATTTT
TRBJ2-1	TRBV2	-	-	CASSELEGNEQFF	TGTGCCAGCAGTGAACTAGAAGGCAATGAGCAGTTCTTC
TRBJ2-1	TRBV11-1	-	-	CASSPLGSRSYNEQFF	TGTGCCAGCAGCCCTCTCGGGTCCCGCTCCTACAATGAGCAGTTCTTC
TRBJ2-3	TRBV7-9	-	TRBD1	CASSTPGQGTQYF	TGTGCCAGCAGTACGCCGGGACAGGGAACGCAGTATTTT
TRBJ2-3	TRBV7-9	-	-	CASSRIEEDTQYF	TGTGCCAGCAGCCGGATTGAGGAGGATACGCAGTATTTT
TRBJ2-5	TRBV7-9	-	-	CASRSEGETQYF	TGTGCCAGCAGGTCAGAGGGGGAGACCCAGTACTTC
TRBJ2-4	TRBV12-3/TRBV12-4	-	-	CASSFKSLAKNIQYF	TGTGCCAGCAGTTTTAAGTCACTAGCCAAAAACATTCAGTACTTC
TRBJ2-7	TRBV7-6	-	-	CASSLGKTYEQYF	TGTGCCAGCAGCTTAGGGAAAACCTACGAGCAGTACTTC
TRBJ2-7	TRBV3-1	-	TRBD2	CASSRSGSGYEQYF	TGTGCCAGCAGCCGTAGCGGGAGCGGCTACGAGCAGTACTTC
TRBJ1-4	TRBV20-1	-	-	CSAEGGFGEKLFF	TGCAGTGCGGAAGGGGGGTTCGGGGAAAAACTGTTTTTT
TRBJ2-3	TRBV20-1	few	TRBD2	CSARGLKPGLVTDTQYF	TGCAGTGCTAGAGGACTAAAACCGGGACTAGTGACAGATACGCAGTATTTT
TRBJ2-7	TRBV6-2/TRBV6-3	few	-	CASSYSTSRAYEQYF	TGTGCCAGCAGTTACTCCACATCGAGGGCTTACGAGCAGTACTTC
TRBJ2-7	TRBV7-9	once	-	CASSLGPSSYEQYF	TGTGCCAGCAGCTTGGGCCCGAGCTCCTACGAGCAGTACTTC
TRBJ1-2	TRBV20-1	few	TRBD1	CSAREGQGFYGYTF	TGCAGTGCTAGAGAAGGACAGGGTTTCTATGGCTACACCTTC
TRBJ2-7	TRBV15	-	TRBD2	CATSSKQGWGGYSSYEQYF	TGTGCCACCAGCAGCAAGCAGGGCTGGGGGGGTTATAGCTCCTACGAGCAGTACTTC
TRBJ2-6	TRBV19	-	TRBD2	CASRHPAGTGANVLTF	TGTGCCAGTAGACACCCAGCGGGAACTGGGGCCAACGTCCTGACTTTC
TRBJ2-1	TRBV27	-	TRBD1	CASRTGQSNNEQFF	TGTGCCAGCAGGACGGGACAGTCAAACAATGAGCAGTTCTTC
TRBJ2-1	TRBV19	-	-	CASSIGRRFGNEQFF	TGTGCCAGTAGTATAGGGAGGCGGTTCGGTAATGAGCAGTTCTTC
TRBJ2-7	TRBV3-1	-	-	CASSPAGVEGGQQYF	TGTGCCAGCAGTCCCGCGGGAGTAGAGGGGGGGCAGCAGTACTTC
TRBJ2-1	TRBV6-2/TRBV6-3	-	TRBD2	CASDPGTSGSREQFF	TGTGCCAGCGACCCCGGGACTAGCGGGAGTCGTGAGCAGTTCTTC
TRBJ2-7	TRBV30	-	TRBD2	CARGLAGSLASDEQYF	TGTGCACGGGGACTAGCGGGAAGCTTGGCTTCTGACGAGCAGTACTTC
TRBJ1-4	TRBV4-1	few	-	CASSQSGTVNEKLFF	TGCGCCAGCAGCCAGTCCGGGACGGTTAATGAAAAACTGTTTTTT
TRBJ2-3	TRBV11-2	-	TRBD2	CASSLEREVHTQYF	TGTGCCAGCAGCTTAGAGCGGGAGGTGCATACGCAGTATTTT
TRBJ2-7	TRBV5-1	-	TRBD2	CASSWTSGSQGAYEQYF	TGCGCCAGCAGCTGGACTAGCGGGTCCCAGGGGGCCTACGAGCAGTACTTC
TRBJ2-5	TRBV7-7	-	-	CASSWGSAPETQYF	TGTGCCAGCAGCTGGGGATCGGCGCCAGAGACCCAGTACTTC